Below, 15 T cell receptor beta chains from the same sample are listed, as sequenced in a study of T-cell reconstitution after alpha-beta-depleted transplantation in children. The authors prepared the TCRbeta library with unique molecular identifiers. TCRdb reprocessed the PCR reads via MiXCR and lists one record per CDR3 protein. Of some 490,000 distinct CDR3 sequences listed, around 12% are singletons. The source was PBMCs from the stem cell graft donor, collected from the stem cell graft. The receptors were gathered from a human donor who donated a stem cell graft to a child with combined immunodeficiency.

This clonotype has ten or more counts. This chain links TRBV5-1 with TRBJ1-1, with no clear D. Germline V lookup: CDR1 SGHRS, CDR2 YFSETQ. The CDR3 sequence is 14 residues long. Trimming cost V 1 base and J 5 bases, with 12 bases left between them. Here the CDR3 DNA reads TGCGCCAGCAGCTTGTCAGAGGGTCGGACTGAAGCTTTCTTT. This codes for CASSLSEGRTEAFF. Using reference TRBV5-1 and TRBJ1-1 for the parts outside the CDR3, the full variable domain is KAGVTQTPRYLIKTRGQQVTLSCSPISGHRSVSWYQQTPGQGLQFLFEYFSETQRNKGNFPGRFSGRQFSNSRSEMNVSTLELGDSALYLCASSLSEGRTEAFFGQGTRLTVV.

Note on this clonotype: This could be a read error, since a much larger clone is one nucleotide away. J is TRBJ2-3 and V is TRBV7-3; D tentatively reads TRBD1 or TRBD2 (5 bases each). This CDR3 has 16 residues. Deletions cut 1 base from V and 6 bases from J, with 17 bases between. Per the germline V gene, CDR1 is SGHTA and CDR2 is FQGTGA. CDR3 region: CASSLSWGRGEDTQYF. CDR3 in DNA: TGTGCCAGCAGCTTAAGTTGGGGCCGTGGGGAGGATACGCAGTATTTT.

This clonotype was found a few times. This chain uses TRBV20-1 with TRBJ2-2, with D perhaps being TRBD1 or TRBD2 (5 bases each). The CDR3 has 16 residues. The V gene's germline CDR1 is DFQATT and CDR2 SNEGSKA (reference sequence). V was cut by 3 bases and J by 1 base, with 15 bases left in between. The CDR3 here is CSASSWGPLNTGELFF. CDR3 bases: TGCAGTGCTAGTTCATGGGGACCGCTGAACACCGGGGAGCTGTTTTTT.

This clonotype appeared many times. The V gene is TRBV6-4, the J gene TRBJ2-1, with 13 bases fitting TRBD2. Germline CDR1 is MRHNA and CDR2 is SNTAGT. The CDR3 has 22 amino acids. V trimming: 7 bases; J trimming: 0 bases; junction bases outside the gene matches: 21. The CDR3 here is CASTMRRRLRLAGGPSYNEQFF. The CDR3 region has the DNA TGTGCCAGCACCATGCGCCGTCGGTTGAGACTAGCGGGGGGACCCTCCTACAATGAGCAGTTCTTC.

This clonotype has a count of ten or more. J is TRBJ1-1 and V is TRBV5-1, with no clear D. This CDR3 has 14 amino acids. The germline CDR1 and CDR2 sequences are SGHRS and YFSETQ. V gave up 0 bases and J gave up 1 base, with 7 bases separating them. The CDR3: CASSLGGTNTEAFF. For the CDR3, the DNA is TGCGCCAGCAGCTTGGGAGGAACGAACACTGAAGCTTTCTTT.

There are many counts of this clonotype. The chain links TRBV5-5 to TRBJ2-3; 7 bases line up with TRBD2. This CDR3 contains 15 residues. Germline V gives CDR1 SGHKS, CDR2 YYEKEE (reference sequence). The ends lost 4 bases at V and 1 base at J; junction bases unmatched: 6. CDR3 sequence reads: CASSPILAGTDTQYF. CDR3 bases: TGTGCCAGCAGCCCCATTCTAGCGGGCACAGATACGCAGTATTTT.

Written as DNA, the CDR3 is TGTGCCTGGAGTAACACAGGGGAAGGGCAGCCCCAGCATTTT. Amino acid sequence: CAWSNTGEGQPQHF. The rearrangement links TRBV30 to TRBJ1-5; 7 positions match TRBD1. CDR3 length: 14 residues. Germline V gene data show CDR1 as GTSNPN and CDR2 as SVGIG (reference sequence). After removal of 2 bases from V and 7 bases from J, the junction contained 8 bases not matched to a gene.

The chain combines TRBV29-1 with TRBJ2-1; D is perhaps TRBD2 (6 bases). Germline-derived CDR1 and CDR2 are SQVTM and ANQGSEA. This CDR3 region has 16 residues. V was clipped by 5 bases and J by 0 bases, with 17 bases between them. The CDR3 nucleotides are TGCAGCGTTAGAATCTATGGGGGGACCTCCTACAATGAGCAGTTCTTC. Its protein product is CSVRIYGGTSYNEQFF.

This clonotype was recorded a few times. This chain uses TRBV5-5 with TRBJ1-1; D unresolved. This CDR3 comprises 15 residues. V dropped 4 bases and J dropped 0 bases, with 13 bases sitting between them. CDR1 and CDR2 (germline): SGHKS, YYEKEE (reference sequence). CDR3 DNA sequence: TGTGCCAGCAGCGGAGACCGGGCCTTGAACACTGAAGCTTTCTTT. Protein sequence: CASSGDRALNTEAFF. The complete variable domain, with remaining parts taken from reference TRBV5-5 and TRBJ1-1, reads DAGVTQSPTHLIKTRGQQVTLRCSPISGHKSVSWYQQVLGQGPQFIFQYYEKEERGRGNFPDRFSARQFPNYSSELNVNALLLGDSALYLCASSGDRALNTEAFFGQGTRLTVV.

The J gene is TRBJ1-5, the V gene TRBV12-3 or TRBV12-4; no reliable D call. V dropped 5 bases and J dropped 2 bases, with 13 bases sitting between them. The CDR3 covers 15 residues. The CDR3 loop reads CASSPGRFGNQPQHF. Here the CDR3 DNA reads TGTGCCAGCAGTCCCGGGAGATTTGGCAATCAGCCCCAGCATTTT.

This clonotype has a handful of counts. This chain joins TRBV18 and TRBJ1-1; TRBD1 aligns across 7 bases. V lost 2 bases and J lost 4; bases outside the gene matches: 10. Germline-derived CDR1 and CDR2 are KGHSH and LQKENI. The CDR3 totals 16 residues. CDR3 sequence reads: CASSPTDQGGVTEAFF. In nucleotides, the CDR3 is TGTGCCAGCTCACCAACTGACCAGGGGGGGGTCACTGAAGCTTTCTTT.

This clonotype was found many times. DNA for the CDR3: TGTGCCAGCAGCTTAGCGGGGCTAGCTTCCTACGAGCAGTACTTC. Its translation is CASSLAGLASYEQYF. V gene TRBV7-9 combines with J gene TRBJ2-7; possibly TRBD1 or TRBD2 for D (5 bases each). Germline V lookup: CDR1 SEHNR, CDR2 FQNEAQ (reference sequence). Trimming left V 0 bases short and J 1 base short, with 10 bases between. CDR3 length: 15 amino acids.

Many counts were recorded for this clonotype. The CDR3: CASSLRLAGNNEQFF. The CDR3 DNA reads as TGTGCCAGCAGCTTGAGACTAGCGGGTAACAATGAGCAGTTCTTC. V usage is TRBV7-9 and J usage is TRBJ2-1, with 10 bases matching TRBD2. Looked up from germline, CDR1 is SEHNR and CDR2 is FQNEAQ (reference sequence). The CDR3 runs 15 residues. V lost 3 bases to trimming and J lost 5 bases; unmatched junction nucleotides: 4.

This clonotype was counted between two and nine times. The chain uses TRBV7-6 and TRBJ2-7, with 9 bases identical to TRBD1. J lost 4 bases, V lost 6 bases, and 10 bases had no gene match. CDR1 and CDR2 (germline): SGHVS, FNYEAQ. This CDR3 spans 15 amino acids. The DNA for the CDR3 is TGTGCCAGCAGTCGTAAGGGACAGGGCTCTTACGAGCAGTACTTC. It is translated as CASSRKGQGSYEQYF.

This clonotype has ten or more counts. The V and J genes are TRBV6-6 and TRBJ1-6, with TRBD1 as a possible D gene (6 bases). The V gene's germline CDR1 is MNHNY and CDR2 SVGAGI (reference sequence). The V gene lost 8 bases and the J gene lost 5 bases, with 10 bases spanning the gap. The CDR3 has 13 amino acids. In DNA, the CDR3 is TGTGCCAGCTGGGACACCAATAATTCACCCCTCCACTTT. Encoded protein: CASWDTNNSPLHF.